The 23 T cell receptor beta chains below were found in one sample sequenced in a study of blood T cell repertoires in COVID-19. Using immunoSEQ multiplex PCR, the repertoire was profiled, and TCRdb retains in-frame clones only, with some absent. The sample carries 350,000 to 500,000 clones, around nine tenths recorded once. Sequenced sample: PBMCs or T cells enriched from blood (not recorded which). All receptors come from a woman aged 18-29 years who had been exposed to COVID-19.

The rearrangement joins TRBV7-2 to TRBJ1-1; 7 bases match TRBD1. The CDR3 runs 18 residues. V shed 4 bases and J 0 bases; nucleotides not matched to a gene: 14. Germline lookup yields CDR1 SGHTA and CDR2 FQGNSA. CDR3 amino acids: CASSSFWKQGPLNTEAFF. In DNA, the CDR3 is TGTGCCAGCAGCTCGTTCTGGAAACAGGGGCCTCTGAACACTGAAGCTTTCTTT.

V gene TRBV6-1 combines with J gene TRBJ2-7, with TRBD1 matching 9 bases. V shed 2 bases, J shed 7 bases, and the junction held 3 bases outside the gene matches. Germline V gives CDR1 MNHNS, CDR2 SASEGT. The CDR3 has 13 amino acids. The CDR3 DNA reads as TGTGCCAGCAGTGAAAGACAGGGGGGGGAGCAGTACTTC. It encodes CASSERQGGEQYF.

The chain joins TRBV20-1 to TRBJ2-7; 7 bases fit TRBD2. With 3 bases clipped from V and 2 bases from J, the junction kept 4 bases outside the gene matches. The length of the CDR3 is 13 residues. CDR1 and CDR2 (germline): DFQATT, SNEGSKA (reference sequence). The chain's CDR3 is CSASGGGPYEQYF. The CDR3 coding sequence is TGCAGTGCTAGTGGGGGGGGACCCTACGAGCAGTACTTC.

This clone was recorded only once. One junction end does not reproduce the germline sequence, and a read error may be involved. The rearrangement uses TRBV13 and TRBJ2-5, with TRBD2 identical over 11 bases. The CDR3 is 14 residues long. Germline V gives CDR1 PRHDT, CDR2 FYEKMQ (reference sequence). CDR3 sequence: CASSSGLAEEAQYF. Written as DNA, the CDR3 is TGTGCCAGCAGCTCGGGACTAGCGGAAGAGGCCCAGTACTTC.

The chain has TRBV29-1 and TRBJ1-2; weak D call: TRBD1 (5 bases). The CDR3 sequence is 13 residues long. Trimming took 4 bases from V and 4 from J, leaving 13 bases between them. Per germline, CDR1 SQVTM and CDR2 ANQGSEA. CDR3 coding DNA: TGCAGCGTTGGGGGGGGAGGGACCTATGGCTACACCTTC. Its translation is CSVGGGGTYGYTF. Drawing the rest from reference TRBV29-1 and TRBJ1-2, the complete variable domain is SAVISQKPSRDICQRGTSLTIQCQVDSQVTMMFWYRQQPGQSLTLIATANQGSEATYESGFVIDKFPISRPNLTFSTLTVSNMSPEDSSIYLCSVGGGGTYGYTFGSGTRLTVV.

This clone was detected only a few times. The rearrangement uses TRBV9 and TRBJ2-2; 9 bases map to TRBD2. CDR3 length: 17 residues. Germline trimming cut 3 bases from V and 7 bases from J; bases unmatched to any gene: 13. Germline-derived CDR1 and CDR2 are SGDLS and YYNGEE. Written as DNA, the CDR3 is TGTGCCAGCAGCGCCAGCCTGGAGAGGACTAGCGTCGGGGAGCTGTTTTTT. The encoded protein is CASSASLERTSVGELFF.

This clone was counted between two and nine times. V is TRBV2 and J is TRBJ2-7, with D possibly matching TRBD2 (6 bases). This CDR3 is built from 15 residues. V was shortened by 5 bases and J by 2 bases, with 16 bases between the two germline ends. CDR1 is SNHLY, CDR2 FYNNEI, per germline. The CDR3: CASSTAGLLAYEQYF. In nucleotides, the CDR3 is TGTGCCAGCAGTACTGCGGGACTTCTTGCCTACGAGCAGTACTTC.

This clone is a singleton in its sample. The chain combines TRBV28 with TRBJ1-1; TRBD1 aligns across 8 bases. V was clipped by 5 bases and J by 1 base; unmatched bases: 6. CDR3 length equals 15 residues. Germline loops: CDR1 MDHEN, CDR2 SYDVKM. CDR3 sequence (DNA): TGTGCCAGCAGTGTTCAGGGGGCAGGGAACACTGAAGCTTTCTTT. Its protein product is CASSVQGAGNTEAFF.

The chain combines TRBV14 with TRBJ2-1, with 8 bases lining up with TRBD2. Unmatched junction bases numbered 9, after V lost 2 bases and J lost 0 bases. Germline CDR1 is SGHDN and CDR2 is FVKESK. This CDR3 spans 18 amino acids. CDR3 region: CASSQNRIAGLSYNEQFF. The CDR3 nucleotides read TGTGCCAGCAGCCAAAACCGGATAGCGGGGCTCTCCTACAATGAGCAGTTCTTC.

The V gene is TRBV28, the J gene TRBJ2-1, with a tentative D call TRBD2 (6 bases). CDR3 size: 16 residues. The germline CDR1 and CDR2 sequences are MDHEN and SYDVKM. V lost 4 bases to trimming and J lost 7 bases, with 20 bases between them. In DNA form, the CDR3 reads TGTGCCAGCAGTTCCCCCGGGGGAGGTGGGAAAAATGAGCAGTTCTTC. Translation: CASSSPGGGGKNEQFF.

The chain combines TRBV28 with TRBJ2-1; 10 bases map to TRBD2. CDR3 length: 17 amino acids. Germline loops: CDR1 MDHEN, CDR2 SYDVKM. V was clipped by 5 bases and J by 6 bases; unmatched bases: 13. The CDR3 reads CASSPTTLAGSVNEQFF. The CDR3 bases are TGTGCCAGCAGTCCAACGACACTAGCGGGGTCTGTCAATGAGCAGTTCTTC.

The gene calls are TRBV4-2 and TRBJ1-4, with no clear D. The CDR3 totals 17 residues. Germline loops: CDR1 LGHNA, CDR2 YNFKEQ. Trimming took 0 bases from V and 1 from J, leaving 12 bases between them. The CDR3 DNA is TGTGCCAGCAGCCAAGAGTATCCCAGATTAACTAATGAAAAACTGTTTTTT. As protein: CASSQEYPRLTNEKLFF.

V is TRBV18 and J is TRBJ2-7; TRBD1 matches at 8 bases. CDR3 length: 14 residues. Germline V gene lookup returns CDR1 KGHSH and CDR2 LQKENI. V was clipped by 5 bases and J by 0 bases; unmatched bases: 3. The CDR3 sequence is CASSSGTGSYEQYF. Here the CDR3 DNA reads TGTGCCAGCTCATCCGGGACAGGCTCCTACGAGCAGTACTTC. Full variable domain (outside the CDR3, taken from reference TRBV18 and TRBJ2-7): NAGVMQNPRHLVRRRGQEARLRCSPMKGHSHVYWYRQLPEEGLKFMVYLQKENIIDESGMPKERFSAEFPKEGPSILRIQQVVRGDSAAYFCASSSGTGSYEQYFGPGTRLTVT.

The chain joins TRBV5-6 to TRBJ1-6; unclear D gene. V lost 2 bases, J lost 4 bases, and 10 bases lay in between. CDR1 SGHDT and CDR2 YYEEEE come from the germline V gene. This CDR3 region has 15 residues. Here the CDR3 DNA reads TGTGCCAGCAGCTTCAGGTCGGGGTATAATTCACCCCTCCACTTT. This codes for CASSFRSGYNSPLHF.

The chain joins TRBV5-1 to TRBJ2-7; 8 nucleotides match TRBD1. The V and J ends lost 0 bases and 4 bases, in that order; junction bases with no gene match: 9. The CDR3 has 16 residues. CDR1 and CDR2 from the germline V gene are SGHRS and YFSETQ. CDR3 sequence reads: CASSLEVDRGGYEQYF. CDR3 DNA: TGCGCCAGCAGCTTGGAAGTTGACAGGGGAGGTTACGAGCAGTACTTC.

The rearrangement links TRBV2 to TRBJ1-2; D is perhaps TRBD1 (6 bases). Trimming stripped 9 bases from V and 2 bases from J, with 7 bases between. The CDR3 is made up of 11 amino acids. CDR1 SNHLY and CDR2 FYNNEI come from the germline V gene. The CDR3 sequence: CASQGNYGYTF. The CDR3 coding sequence is TGTGCCAGTCAGGGGAACTATGGCTACACCTTC. The entire variable domain, with the rest obtained from reference TRBV2 and TRBJ1-2, is as follows: EPEVTQTPSHQVTQMGQEVILRCVPISNHLYFYWYRQILGQKVEFLVSFYNNEISEKSEIFDDQFSVERPDGSNFTLKIRSTKLEDSAMYFCASQGNYGYTFGSGTRLTVV.

This clone was observed a single time. The genes are TRBV10-3 and TRBJ2-1; TRBD2 matches at 12 bases. This CDR3 has 19 amino acids. Trimming at V came to 5 bases and at J to 7 bases, leaving 18 bases not matched to a gene. The germline CDR1 and CDR2 sequences are ENHRY and SYGVKD. DNA for the CDR3: TGTGCCATCAGTAGCACCCGTTCGTCCGGGACTAGCGGGCCAAATGAGCAGTTCTTC. This gives the protein CAISSTRSSGTSGPNEQFF.

This chain joins TRBV27 and TRBJ1-3, with TRBD1 identical over 9 bases. The ends lost 0 bases at V and 2 bases at J; junction bases unmatched: 2. Germline V lookup: CDR1 MNHEY, CDR2 SMNVEV (reference sequence). The CDR3 length is 16 residues. The CDR3: CASSLSGTGPGNTIYF. The CDR3 nucleotides are TGTGCCAGCAGTTTATCGGGGACAGGGCCTGGAAACACCATATATTTT.

The chain links TRBV28 to TRBJ1-5; D is uncertain. The germline V gene encodes CDR1 MDHEN and CDR2 SYDVKM. This CDR3 comprises 15 residues. Trimming cost V 6 bases and J 1 base, with 13 bases left between them. The CDR3 DNA sequence: TGTGCCAGCAGACCCCGGTGGGCAAGCAATCAGCCCCAGCATTTT. Encoded protein: CASRPRWASNQPQHF.

This chain uses TRBV4-3 with TRBJ2-1; D gene ambiguous. From germline, CDR1 is LGHNA and CDR2 YSLEER. Trimming cost V 3 bases and J 7 bases, with 7 bases left between them. The CDR3 has 12 residues. CDR3 sequence: CASSQMSNEQFF. The CDR3 nucleotides are TGCGCCAGCAGCCAGATGAGTAATGAGCAGTTCTTC.

The V call is TRBV3-1 (or the pseudogene TRBV3-2), the J call TRBJ1-6; a possible D gene is TRBD1 (5 bases). Trimming cost V 7 bases and J 4 bases, with 14 bases left between them. CDR1 is LGHDT and CDR2 is YNNKEL in the germline V gene (reference sequence). The CDR3 has 15 residues. In nucleotides, the CDR3 is TGTGCCAGCACCCTTCGACAGTCTTATAATTCACCCCTCCACTTT. Amino acids: CASTLRQSYNSPLHF.

V gene TRBV7-2 combines with J gene TRBJ2-4; 7 bases are shared with TRBD2. The CDR3 has 14 residues. Germline CDR1 and CDR2: SGHTA and FQGNSA. The trim removed 5 bases at V and 12 bases at J, leaving 13 bases unmatched. Written as DNA, the CDR3 is TGTGCCAGCAGCACAGCGGGACTGACTACCACTCAGTACTTC. Its protein is CASSTAGLTTTQYF.

The CDR3 here is CASSPQGNYEQYF. The CDR3 DNA is TGTGCCAGCTCACCACAGGGGAACTACGAGCAGTACTTC. The chain uses TRBV18 and TRBJ2-7, with a weak D call TRBD1 (5 bases). The V end was cut by 1 base, the J end by 3 bases, with 7 bases between. The germline gives CDR1 KGHSH, CDR2 LQKENI. There are 13 residues in the CDR3.